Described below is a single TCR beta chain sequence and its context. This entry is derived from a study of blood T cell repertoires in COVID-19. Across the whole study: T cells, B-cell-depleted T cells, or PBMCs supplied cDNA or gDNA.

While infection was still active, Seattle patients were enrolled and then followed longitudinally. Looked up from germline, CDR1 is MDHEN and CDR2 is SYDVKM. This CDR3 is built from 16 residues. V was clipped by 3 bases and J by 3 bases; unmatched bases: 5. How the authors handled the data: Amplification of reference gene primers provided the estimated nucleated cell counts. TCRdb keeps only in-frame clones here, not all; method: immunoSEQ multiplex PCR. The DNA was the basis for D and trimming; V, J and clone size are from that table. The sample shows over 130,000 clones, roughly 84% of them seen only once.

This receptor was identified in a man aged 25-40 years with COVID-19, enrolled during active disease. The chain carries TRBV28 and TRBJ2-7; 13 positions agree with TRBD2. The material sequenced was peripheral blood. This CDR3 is CASSFRGTSGNYEQYF. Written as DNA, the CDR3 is TGTGCCAGCAGTTTTCGCGGGACTAGCGGGAACTACGAGCAGTACTTC.